This note documents a single T cell receptor beta chain sequence. This CDR3 contains 16 residues. Germline assignment: CDR1 LGHDT and CDR2 YNNKEL (reference sequence). V lost 7 bases and J 0 bases, leaving 16 bases between the germline ends. Data came from immunoSEQ multiplex PCR; TCRdb stores just in-frame clones and leaves some out. The sample includes some 510,000 clones, around 87% of them seen just once. The source of the sample is a study of blood T cell repertoires in COVID-19. Study-level information: COVID-19 samples collected from the United States, Italy and Spain covered acute and convalescent phases.

This receptor was obtained from a woman aged 40 to 50 who had recovered from COVID-19. Source material: PBMCs or T cells enriched from blood (not recorded which). The genes are TRBV3-1 (or the pseudogene TRBV3-2) and TRBJ1-3; no definite D call. The CDR3 DNA is TGTGCCAGCACCAGAAGTACTAAAAGCTCTGGAAACACCATATATTTT. Protein sequence: CASTRSTKSSGNTIYF.